This T cell receptor beta chain was profiled in a study of T cells in localized non-small cell lung cancer. Study-level findings and limits: Sequencing was limited to one tumor region, leaving the possibility of heterogeneity open.

CDR3 length: 14 residues. Germline V CDR1 and CDR2: SGHTA, FQGNSA. Trimming removed 5 bases from V and 4 bases from J; junction bases left unmatched: 5. As to this clone: What it binds is unknown.

Only in-frame clones appear in the TCRdb table, and some are missing; sequencing was by immunoSEQ multiplex PCR. The table has roughly 67,000 clones, roughly 86% seen once; the top ten hold about 14%. Sequencing used peripheral blood, obtained before any cancer treatment. The TCR originated in a female donor aged 60 or older with stage I lung adenocarcinoma. This chain uses TRBV7-2 with TRBJ2-3; 8 nucleotides align to TRBD2. CDR3 nucleotide sequence: TGTGCCAGCAGCGACCGGACTAGCTCAGATACGCAGTATTTT. Protein sequence: CASSDRTSSDTQYF. Using reference TRBV7-2 and TRBJ2-3 for the parts outside the CDR3, the full variable domain is GAGVSQSPSNKVTEKGKDVELRCDPISGHTALYWYRQSLGQGLEFLIYFQGNSAPDKSGLPSDRFSAERTGGSVSTLTIQRTQQEDSAVYLCASSDRTSSDTQYFGPGTRLTVL.